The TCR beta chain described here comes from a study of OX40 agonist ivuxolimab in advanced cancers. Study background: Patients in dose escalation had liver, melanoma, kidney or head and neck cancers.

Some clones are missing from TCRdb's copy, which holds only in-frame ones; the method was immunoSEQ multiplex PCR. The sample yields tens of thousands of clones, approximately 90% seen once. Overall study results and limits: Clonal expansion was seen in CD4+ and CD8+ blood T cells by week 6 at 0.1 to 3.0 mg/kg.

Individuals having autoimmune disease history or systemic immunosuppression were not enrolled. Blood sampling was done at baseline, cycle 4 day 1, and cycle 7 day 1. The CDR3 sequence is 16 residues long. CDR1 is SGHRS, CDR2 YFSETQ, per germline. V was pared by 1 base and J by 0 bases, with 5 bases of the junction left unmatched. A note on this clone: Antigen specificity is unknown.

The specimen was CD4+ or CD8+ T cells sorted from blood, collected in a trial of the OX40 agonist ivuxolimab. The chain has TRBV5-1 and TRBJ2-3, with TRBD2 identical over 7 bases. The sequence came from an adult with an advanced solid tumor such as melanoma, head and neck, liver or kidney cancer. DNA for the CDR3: TGCGCCAGCAGCTTGCCCAGCGGGACTAGCACAGATACGCAGTATTTT. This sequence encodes CASSLPSGTSTDTQYF.